This T cell receptor (beta chain) was profiled in a study of T cell responses to AZD1222 COVID-19 vaccine. Only in-frame clones appear in the TCRdb table, and some are missing; sequencing was by immunoSEQ multiplex PCR. The sample has about 120,000 clones, around 92% seen once. CDR1 and CDR2 from the germline V gene are LNHDA and SQIVND (reference sequence). Trimming pared 5 bases from V and 7 bases from J, leaving 18 bases between. There are 15 residues in the CDR3. General study findings and limits: Of the AZD1222 recipients, only five to seven were seropositive at baseline. White British donors predominated, females outnumbered males, and clonal diversity was possibly underestimated.

As regards this clone: What it binds is not known.

This chain connects TRBV19 to TRBJ2-1, with D possibly matching TRBD2 (6 bases). The input for sequencing was peripheral blood, taken 28 days after the second AZD1222 dose. This receptor was taken from an adult who received the AZD1222 COVID-19 vaccine. CDR3 in amino acids: CASSSQGRIVNEQFF. CDR3 nucleotide sequence: TGTGCCAGTAGTTCCCAAGGGAGGATTGTAAATGAGCAGTTCTTC.